This T cell receptor beta chain was captured by sequencing in a study of T cell repertoires in cytomegalovirus infection. Across the whole study: Recently identified HLA-C-restricted and well-studied HLA-B-restricted CMV epitopes were used. Public signatures in TCR beta pointed to CMV infection and matching HLA type. Findings and caveats of the study: Ex vivo, HLA-C-restricted CMV-specific TCR beta clonotypes prevailed over the rest of the response. Summed public TCR beta family frequency identified CMV carriers bearing the relevant HLA.

In TCRdb, the reads were re-called with MiXCR into one record per CDR3 protein. The sample yields 650,000 to 900,000 distinct CDR3 sequences, 25% to 30% seen once. About this clonotype: Its specificity is unknown.

CDR3 length: 16 residues. J was trimmed by 5 bases and V by 2 bases; bases with no gene match: 7. The V gene's germline CDR1 is SNHLY and CDR2 FYNNEI. This clonotype originated in a human donor in good health (CMV status not recorded). Some clones in this sample may be carry-over from other donors' samples. Sequenced material: cultured CD8+ T cells from PBMCs, taken from culture after CMV antigen stimulation. The gene calls are TRBV2 and TRBJ2-2; 8 nucleotides match TRBD2. The CDR3 DNA is TGTGCCAGCAGTGAACGGGTAGCGGGGATGACCGGGGAGCTGTTTTTT. It codes for CASSERVAGMTGELFF.